This T cell receptor (beta chain) was obtained from a study of blood T cell repertoires in COVID-19. Looked up from germline, CDR1 is MNHNS and CDR2 is SASEGT. The ends were cut back, 1 base at V and 0 bases at J, with 7 bases in the middle. The CDR3 sequence is 15 residues long. TCRdb's table, derived via immunoSEQ multiplex PCR, lists solely in-frame clones and lacks some. The sample lists over 200,000 clones, around 85% occurring once. The V gene is TRBV6-1, the J gene TRBJ1-5; a possible D gene is TRBD1 (5 bases). Sequenced input: peripheral blood. The receptor was isolated from a human donor in a cohort sampled during active COVID-19. Here the CDR3 reads CASSEGQYSNQPQHF. The CDR3 nucleotides read TGTGCCAGCAGTGAAGGACAGTATAGCAATCAGCCCCAGCATTTT.